This T cell receptor (beta chain) was recorded in a study of blood T cell repertoires in COVID-19. Study background: The analysed material was cDNA or gDNA that came from T cells, B-cell-depleted T cells, or PBMCs.

The germline gives CDR1 MNHEY, CDR2 SVGAGI. The germline V and J ends were trimmed by 2 bases and 2 bases, with 6 bases remaining between them. The CDR3 totals 13 residues. Participants spanned ages about 18 to 95 years and resided in 20 to 30 US areas. TCRdb keeps only in-frame clones here, not all; method: immunoSEQ multiplex PCR. In the table there are some 510,000 clones, 85% to 90% of which are singletons. The TCR comes from a woman in her 40s who had recovered from COVID-19. What was sequenced was PBMCs or T cells enriched from blood (not recorded which). The rearrangement uses TRBV6-5 and TRBJ1-1, with D hard to call. CDR3 sequence reads: CASSYLLNTEAFF. The CDR3 nucleotides are TGTGCCAGCAGTTACCTCTTAAACACTGAAGCTTTCTTT.